This T cell receptor beta chain is drawn from a study of blood T cell repertoires in COVID-19. Symptom resolution, clearance, or two negative PCRs marked the recovered donors of Cohort 3. TCRdb keeps only in-frame clones here, not all; method: immunoSEQ multiplex PCR. Of roughly 240,000 clones listed, roughly 88% are singletons. This CDR3 spans 18 amino acids. Germline CDR1 is LGHNA and CDR2 is YSLEER. The ends were cut back, 0 bases at V and 0 bases at J, with 15 bases in the middle. Sequenced material: PBMCs or T cells enriched from blood (not recorded which). The clonotype was recovered from a woman aged 45-60 years who had recovered from COVID-19. The chain carries TRBV4-3 and TRBJ1-3; the D is unclear. This chain's CDR3 is CASSQDSRILSSGNTIYF. In DNA form, the CDR3 reads TGCGCCAGCAGCCAAGATAGCCGGATACTCTCCTCTGGAAACACCATATATTTT.